One and the same sample provided the 4 T cell receptor beta chains below, sequenced in a study of blood T cell repertoires in COVID-19 (dated by TCRdb to the early 2020s). Libraries were made using the immunoSEQ multiplex PCR assay. Imported from immuneACCESS, the table was reduced by TCRdb to in-frame sequences with V and J called. These copies leave out some clones; in studies compared against another copy, an unresolved V gene accounts for under half, and the cause of the remainder is not known. Recorded for this sample are a few hundred thousand clones; roughly 85% of them occurred a single time. The top ten clonotypes cover roughly 3.6% of the sample. Sequencing was carried out using peripheral blood. Source of these receptors: a woman younger than 30 with acute or convalescent COVID-19.

The chain has TRBV7-3 and TRBJ2-3; 9 positions agree with TRBD2. The CDR3 has 14 amino acids. V lost 5 bases, J lost 4 bases, and 4 bases stayed unmatched. CDR1 and CDR2 (germline): SGHTA, FQGTGA. CDR3: CASSTAGGSDTQYF. In nucleotides, the CDR3 is TGTGCCAGCAGCACGGCGGGAGGGTCAGATACGCAGTATTTT. The full variable domain, its missing parts supplied by reference TRBV7-3 and TRBJ2-3, is GAGVSQTPSNKVTEKGKYVELRCDPISGHTALYWYRQSLGQGPEFLIYFQGTGAADDSGLPNDRFFAVRPEGSVSTLKIQRTERGDSAVYLCASSTAGGSDTQYFGPGTRLTVL.

This clone has just a few counts. The chain links TRBV7-9 to TRBJ2-7; the D gene is possibly TRBD1 (6 bases). CDR3 length equals 14 residues. V lost 1 base and J 5 bases, leaving 12 bases between the germline ends. Germline CDR1 SEHNR, CDR2 FQNEAQ (reference sequence). In DNA form, the CDR3 reads TGTGCCAGCAGCTTAGAGTTTGGGGGCCACGAGCAGTACTTC. Translated: CASSLEFGGHEQYF.

The CDR3 here is CSVPDRDTQYF. The CDR3 bases are TGCAGCGTTCCTGACAGGGATACGCAGTATTTT. The genes are TRBV29-1 and TRBJ2-3, with a tentative D call TRBD1 (6 bases). Trimming removed 5 bases from V and 6 bases from J, with 9 bases in between. This CDR3 has 11 amino acids. Germline CDR1 is SQVTM and CDR2 is ANQGSEA.

The CDR3 DNA follows: TGTGCCAGCAGCACTAGAGGCCTTGCCGGTACCGACGAGCAGTACTTC. Translated: CASSTRGLAGTDEQYF. V usage is TRBV7-3 and J usage is TRBJ2-7; tentative D call: TRBD2 (5 bases). Trimming took 5 bases from V and 5 from J, leaving 22 bases between them. The CDR3 contains 16 residues. CDR1 is SGHTA, CDR2 FQGTGA, per germline.